A selection of T cell receptor beta chains follows, all from one sample in a study of cytomegalovirus exposure and HLA in healthy donors. The data were produced by immunoSEQ multiplex PCR, yet TCRdb's version contains in-frame clones alone and is incomplete. The sample has 120,000 to 150,000 clones, roughly 80% seen once. The source material was PBMCs. These receptors were collected from a man aged 40-49 years in good health and CMV-seropositive. CDR3s include the opening cysteine and the closing phenylalanine or tryptophan. The order of the fields is clone size, V gene, J gene, D gene, CDR3 DNA, CDR3 protein. The D gene is left open where the match is weak. Rows may omit the clone size; those that give it use once, few, many or a size class.

size: -; V: TRBV9; J: TRBJ2-1; D: -; DNA: TGTGCCAGCAGTGCATTACTAGCTACCAATGAGCAGTTCTTC; CDR3: CASSALLATNEQFF
size: once; V: TRBV6-6; J: TRBJ2-7; D: TRBD2; DNA: TGTGCCAGCAGCCACGGACTAGCGGGGGAATACGAGCAGTACTTC; CDR3: CASSHGLAGEYEQYF
size: -; V: TRBV6-1; J: TRBJ1-1; D: -; DNA: TGTGCCAGCATCCTCTGGGGCCCTGAAGCTTTCTTT; CDR3: CASILWGPEAFF
size: once; V: TRBV4-1; J: TRBJ1-2; D: -; DNA: TGCGCCAGCAGCCATCAACAGGGAACGGGAGGCTACACCTTC; CDR3: CASSHQQGTGGYTF
size: -; V: TRBV6-6; J: TRBJ2-5; D: -; DNA: TGTGCCAGCAGTTACACCGGCGTCTGGGAGGAGACCCAGTACTTC; CDR3: CASSYTGVWEETQYF
size: -; V: TRBV5-4; J: TRBJ2-5; D: TRBD2; DNA: TGTGCCAGCAGCTTAGGGGGGAGCGGGAGGGCCAAGAAGACCCAGTACTTC; CDR3: CASSLGGSGRAKKTQYF
size: -; V: TRBV10-3; J: TRBJ2-5; D: TRBD2; DNA: TGTGCCACAATCGCAGGACTAGCGGAGAAAGAGACCCAGTACTTC; CDR3: CATIAGLAEKETQYF
size: -; V: TRBV7-9; J: TRBJ2-1; D: TRBD2; DNA: TGTGCCAGCAGCTTGTACAGGACTAGCGGTTACAATGAGCAGTTCTTC; CDR3: CASSLYRTSGYNEQFF
size: -; V: TRBV5-6; J: TRBJ2-1; D: TRBD2; DNA: TGTGCCAGCAGCTCGGGACTAGACTCCTACAATGAGCAGTTCTTC; CDR3: CASSSGLDSYNEQFF
size: -; V: TRBV7-9; J: TRBJ2-1; D: -; DNA: TGTGCCAGCAGCCTCAAGCGGAGTAGCTACAATGAGCAGTTCTTC; CDR3: CASSLKRSSYNEQFF
size: -; V: TRBV7-6; J: TRBJ2-1; D: -; DNA: TGTGCCAGCAGCTGGGGGGGGCCGGGGAATGAGCAGTTCTTC; CDR3: CASSWGGPGNEQFF
size: -; V: TRBV11-3; J: TRBJ1-1; D: TRBD1; DNA: TGTGCCAGCAGCTTAGGACAGGGTGCTAACACTGAAGCTTTCTTT; CDR3: CASSLGQGANTEAFF
size: -; V: TRBV2; J: TRBJ2-1; D: -; DNA: TGTGCCAGCAGTGACGAGGCAGTGAGTGAGCAGTTCTTC; CDR3: CASSDEAVSEQFF
size: -; V: TRBV4-3; J: TRBJ2-1; D: -; DNA: TGCGCCAGCAGCCGCAGGGGGGCAGGCTCCTACAATGAGCAGTTCTTC; CDR3: CASSRRGAGSYNEQFF
size: -; V: TRBV18; J: TRBJ2-7; D: TRBD1; DNA: TGTGCCAGCTCACCGTACCGGGACAGGGAAAGCTACGAGCAGTACTTC; CDR3: CASSPYRDRESYEQYF
size: -; V: TRBV5-1; J: TRBJ1-5; D: TRBD1; DNA: TGCGCCAGCAGCTTGGTTCCCCTACAGGGGGCAGGTAATCAGCCCCAGCATTTT; CDR3: CASSLVPLQGAGNQPQHF
size: once; V: TRBV10-3; J: TRBJ2-7; D: -; DNA: TGTGCCATCAGTGATGTGACAGCGAATACCTACGAGCAGTACTTC; CDR3: CAISDVTANTYEQYF
size: -; V: TRBV27; J: TRBJ1-5; D: TRBD1; DNA: TGTGCCAGCAGGAGTTTCGACAGGGGCCAGCCCCAGCATTTT; CDR3: CASRSFDRGQPQHF
size: once; V: TRBV4-3; J: TRBJ2-3; D: -; DNA: TGCGCCAGCAGCCAAGATTGGGTCCGGGCAGATACGCAGTATTTT; CDR3: CASSQDWVRADTQYF
size: -; V: TRBV5-6; J: TRBJ1-4; D: -; DNA: TGTGCCAGCAGCTTGGGGGGGCCCAGTGAAAAACTGTTTTTT; CDR3: CASSLGGPSEKLFF
size: -; V: TRBV5-4; J: TRBJ2-7; D: TRBD1; DNA: TGTGCCAGCAGCCCGAGACAGGGCGGTACCTACGAGCAGTACTTC; CDR3: CASSPRQGGTYEQYF
size: -; V: TRBV5-1; J: TRBJ2-3; D: -; DNA: TGCGCCAGCAGCCTGGGTGGGGCGGCAGAAGATACGCAGTATTTT; CDR3: CASSLGGAAEDTQYF
size: -; V: TRBV9; J: TRBJ2-5; D: TRBD2; DNA: TGTGCCAGCAGCTATAGCGGGGTATCGCAAGAGACCCAGTACTTC; CDR3: CASSYSGVSQETQYF
size: -; V: TRBV2; J: TRBJ2-3; D: -; DNA: TGTGCCAGGGGGTCCAGGGGAGGGGATACGCAGTATTTT; CDR3: CARGSRGGDTQYF
size: -; V: TRBV7-6; J: TRBJ2-7; D: TRBD1; DNA: TGTGCCAGCAGCTTAGTACAGGGGGCAAGGGAGCAGTACTTC; CDR3: CASSLVQGAREQYF
size: -; V: TRBV27; J: TRBJ1-2; D: -; DNA: TGTGCCAGCAGTTTCGGCCAGGGTGCTGGCTACACCTTC; CDR3: CASSFGQGAGYTF
size: -; V: TRBV6-1; J: TRBJ1-1; D: -; DNA: TGTGCCAGCAGTGAGACCGCATCTTGGGCGGCTTTCTTT; CDR3: CASSETASWAAFF
size: -; V: TRBV13; J: TRBJ1-2; D: TRBD1; DNA: TGTGCCAGCAGCCTCACCGGGACAGAACTCCTTAACTATGGCTACACCTTC; CDR3: CASSLTGTELLNYGYTF
size: -; V: TRBV15; J: TRBJ2-7; D: TRBD2; DNA: TGTGCCACCAGCGGGACTAGCGGGGCCTACGAGCAGTACTTC; CDR3: CATSGTSGAYEQYF
size: -; V: TRBV7-5; J: TRBJ2-2; D: -; DNA: TGTGCCAGAAGCTTAGGAACAGGGAGCACCGGGGAGCTGTTTTTT; CDR3: CARSLGTGSTGELFF
size: -; V: TRBV11-3; J: TRBJ2-5; D: -; DNA: TGTGCCAGCAGCTTCCAGGCGACCCAGTACTTC; CDR3: CASSFQATQYF